A single sample is the source of the 9 T cell receptor beta chains below, sequenced in a study of Ad26.COV2.S vaccination and SARS-CoV-2 variants (dated by TCRdb to the early 2020s). The sample's treatment or condition, from its label and the paper: over 15 received Ad26.COV2.S at low or high dose, single or two shots; about five received placebo; per-sample allocation not given. Repertoires of vaccine and placebo recipients were sequenced from samples collected on day 63 after the first injection. Libraries were made using the immunoSEQ multiplex PCR assay. TCRdb took over this immuneACCESS table, retaining in-frame rearrangements with V and J assigned. Such tables are incomplete; in checked studies, under half of the missing clones stem from an unresolved V gene, and the remainder is unexplained. Across this sample there are about 350,000 clones, with more than 75% seen only once. The ten top clones hold 2.5% to 3.5% of the sample.

Material: peripheral blood, obtained in a trial of Ad26.COV2.S vaccine versus placebo. Receptors were obtained from a person between 18 and 59 years old who received the Ad26.COV2.S COVID-19 vaccine or a placebo.

The rearrangement uses TRBV7-2 and TRBJ2-3, with unresolved D. This CDR3 contains 14 residues. Germline V CDR1 and CDR2: SGHTA, FQGNSA. Trimming pared 2 bases from V and 3 bases from J, leaving 9 bases between. CDR3 nucleotide sequence: TGTGCCAGCAGCTTATTCTTACTAACAGATACGCAGTATTTT. Protein product: CASSLFLLTDTQYF.

J is TRBJ2-3 and V is TRBV21-1; the table's D call TRBD2 went unverified against the DNA. TRBV21-1 is described as a pseudogene. The CDR3 has 17 amino acids. For the CDR3, the DNA is TGTGCCAGCAGCAAAGCGCTCAGGCAAGCGGGAGGGGATACGCAGTATTTT. It codes for CASSKALRQAGGDTQYF.

The J gene is TRBJ1-2, the V gene TRBV5-4; 7 bases are a match to TRBD1. After removal of 4 bases from V and 0 bases from J, the junction contained 3 bases not matched to a gene. This CDR3 comprises 14 residues. Germline values: CDR1 SGHNT, CDR2 YYREEE (reference sequence). The CDR3 DNA is TGTGCCAGCAGCCCAGGGGGGGCTAACTATGGCTACACCTTC. It translates to CASSPGGANYGYTF.

This clone was counted only a few times. This chain joins TRBV15 and TRBJ2-3; TRBD2 is a possible D gene (6 bases). V lost 3 bases, J lost 4 bases, and 14 bases lay in between. This CDR3 comprises 15 residues. The germline CDR1 and CDR2 sequences are LNHNV and YYDKDF (reference sequence). CDR3 coding DNA: TGTGCCACCAGCAGGGAACGGGCGGGGTCAGATACGCAGTATTTT. Its translation: CATSRERAGSDTQYF.

Worth noting for this clone: The same CDR3 arises from other DNA sequences in this sample as well. This chain joins TRBV3-1 (or the pseudogene TRBV3-2) and TRBJ2-5; the D is unclear. V lost 1 base, J lost 5 bases, and 8 bases lay in between. In germline, CDR1 is LGHDT, CDR2 YNNKEL (reference sequence). This CDR3 has 13 amino acids. CDR3 residues: CASSQGTGETQYF. CDR3 nucleotide sequence: TGTGCCAGCAGCCAAGGTACCGGGGAGACCCAGTACTTC.

This chain connects TRBV11-2 to TRBJ2-1; 7 positions match TRBD2. There are 16 residues in the CDR3. Germline CDR1 is SGHAT and CDR2 is FQNNGV. The V gene end was trimmed by 5 bases and the J gene end by 4 bases; junction bases not matched to a gene: 11. DNA for the CDR3: TGTGCCAGCAGCCCCTCTTCGGGGGGAGCTTACAATGAGCAGTTCTTC. Amino acid sequence: CASSPSSGGAYNEQFF.

As regards this clone: The sample contains more than one DNA sequence encoding this CDR3. The V gene is TRBV5-1, the J gene TRBJ1-2; 9 bases match TRBD1. The V gene end was trimmed by 3 bases and the J gene end by 2 bases; junction bases not matched to a gene: 2. This CDR3 contains 14 residues. Germline V gives CDR1 SGHRS, CDR2 YFSETQ. The CDR3 sequence is CASSSGQGNYGYTF. The DNA of the CDR3 is TGCGCCAGCAGCTCTGGACAGGGGAACTATGGCTACACCTTC.

The chain employs TRBV2 and TRBJ2-3, with 8 bases that match TRBD1. V was pared by 8 bases and J by 5 bases, with 12 bases of the junction left unmatched. This CDR3 region has 15 residues. Germline CDR1 reads SNHLY; CDR2 reads FYNNEI. The CDR3 protein is CASLRPRTGLDTQYF. CDR3 nucleotides: TGTGCCAGCCTACGACCCCGGACAGGGTTAGATACGCAGTATTTT.

This chain connects TRBV14 to TRBJ2-7, with D tentatively TRBD2 (6 bases). V was cut by 8 bases and J by 3 bases, with 14 bases left in between. In germline, CDR1 is SGHDN, CDR2 FVKESK. There are 13 residues in the CDR3. The CDR3 reads CASGLSGVYEQYF. In DNA, the CDR3 is TGTGCCAGCGGCCTCTCGGGAGTCTACGAGCAGTACTTC.